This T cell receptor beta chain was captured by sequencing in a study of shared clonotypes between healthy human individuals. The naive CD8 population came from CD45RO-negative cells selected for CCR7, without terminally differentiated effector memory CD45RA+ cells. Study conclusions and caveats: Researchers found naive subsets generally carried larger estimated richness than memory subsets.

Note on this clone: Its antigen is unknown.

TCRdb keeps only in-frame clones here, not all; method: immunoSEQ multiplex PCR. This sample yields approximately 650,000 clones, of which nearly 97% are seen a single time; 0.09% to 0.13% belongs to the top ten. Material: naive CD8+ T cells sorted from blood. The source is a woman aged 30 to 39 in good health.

CDR3 sequence reads: CASSPKAGQGYEQYF. The CDR3 DNA reads as TGTGCCAGCAGCCCCAAGGCAGGACAGGGCTACGAGCAGTACTTC. The genes are TRBV5-8 and TRBJ2-7; the match to TRBD1 covers 8 bases. J was trimmed by 3 bases and V by 4 bases; bases with no gene match: 9. Germline assignment: CDR1 SGHTS and CDR2 YDEGEE. The CDR3 contains 15 residues.